This passage covers 8 T cell receptor beta chains from one sample sequenced in a study of blood T cell repertoires in COVID-19. Sequencing used immunoSEQ multiplex PCR; TCRdb keeps in-frame clones, though not all of them. The sample contains about 180,000 clones, over 75% of which appear only once. Sequenced: peripheral blood. These receptors came from a man in his sixties or seventies with active or convalescent COVID-19.

This clone was found a few times. The chain has TRBV11-2 and TRBJ2-7; a weak D match, TRBD2 (5 bases). This CDR3 region has 15 residues. Germline V lookup: CDR1 SGHAT, CDR2 FQNNGV. V was shortened by 4 bases and J by 6 bases, with 19 bases between the two germline ends. CDR3 region: CASSSHLNSVGEQYF. The CDR3 DNA reads TGTGCCAGCAGCTCCCACCTGAATAGCGTCGGCGAGCAGTACTTC.

The chain employs TRBV7-2 and TRBJ1-2; D gene uncertain. The CDR3 covers 14 residues. The germline gives CDR1 SGHTA, CDR2 FQGNSA. V lost 5 bases to trimming and J lost 4 bases, with 14 bases between them. In nucleotides, the CDR3 is TGTGCCAGCAGCCCGCTCGACACCCTCTATGGCTACACCTTC. Protein sequence: CASSPLDTLYGYTF.

The gene calls are TRBV6-5 and TRBJ2-4; D not certain. The V and J ends lost 0 bases and 5 bases respectively, with 8 bases between them. Per the germline V gene, CDR1 is MNHEY and CDR2 is SVGAGI. The CDR3 runs 14 residues. The CDR3: CASSYSPTENIQYF. The CDR3 DNA is TGTGCCAGCAGTTACTCACCGACTGAAAACATTCAGTACTTC.

This clone was observed a few times. V usage is TRBV18 and J usage is TRBJ2-7, with D maybe TRBD2 (5 bases). This CDR3 has 15 amino acids. V lost 2 bases and J 6 bases, leaving 17 bases between the germline ends. Germline V gives CDR1 KGHSH, CDR2 LQKENI. CDR3 DNA: TGTGCCAGCTCACCAGCGGACCGCGGCGGGCGCGAGCAGTACTTC. Translation: CASSPADRGGREQYF. Looking up the rest from reference TRBV18 and TRBJ2-7 gives the full variable domain: NAGVMQNPRHLVRRRGQEARLRCSPMKGHSHVYWYRQLPEEGLKFMVYLQKENIIDESGMPKERFSAEFPKEGPSILRIQQVVRGDSAAYFCASSPADRGGREQYFGPGTRLTVT.

V usage is TRBV3-1 (or the pseudogene TRBV3-2) and J usage is TRBJ1-1; 7 bases map to TRBD1. This CDR3 contains 12 residues. With 8 bases clipped from V and 5 bases from J, the junction kept 5 bases outside the gene matches. The germline V gene encodes CDR1 LGHDT and CDR2 YNNKEL (reference sequence). The CDR3 region is CASRQGGTEAFF. CDR3 DNA: TGTGCCAGCCGACAGGGTGGAACTGAAGCTTTCTTT.

The rearrangement uses TRBV5-1 and TRBJ1-5; no firm D call. V lost 4 bases and J 3 bases, leaving 11 bases between the germline ends. Germline V CDR1 and CDR2: SGHRS, YFSETQ. This CDR3 has 14 amino acids. The CDR3 sequence: CASSTTGNNQPQHF. The CDR3 DNA reads TGCGCCAGCAGCACCACCGGGAACAATCAGCCCCAGCATTTT.

This clone was seen a few times. The V call is TRBV19, the J call TRBJ2-4; D perhaps matches TRBD2 (6 bases). V lost 5 bases to trimming and J lost 1 base, with 18 bases between them. This CDR3 region has 17 residues. Germline V gene data show CDR1 as LNHDA and CDR2 as SQIVND (reference sequence). The CDR3 here is CASSPRGSAFAKNIQYF. Here the CDR3 DNA reads TGTGCCAGTAGTCCGCGGGGCAGCGCCTTCGCCAAAAACATTCAGTACTTC.

The chain carries TRBV5-1 and TRBJ2-1; 16 bases match TRBD2. The CDR3 consists of 18 residues. The V and J ends lost 2 bases and 4 bases, in that order; junction bases with no gene match: 6. From germline, CDR1 is SGHRS and CDR2 YFSETQ. The CDR3 coding sequence is TGCGCCAGCAGCTTTGCGGGACTAGCGGGGGGGTCATACAATGAGCAGTTCTTC. Translated: CASSFAGLAGGSYNEQFF.